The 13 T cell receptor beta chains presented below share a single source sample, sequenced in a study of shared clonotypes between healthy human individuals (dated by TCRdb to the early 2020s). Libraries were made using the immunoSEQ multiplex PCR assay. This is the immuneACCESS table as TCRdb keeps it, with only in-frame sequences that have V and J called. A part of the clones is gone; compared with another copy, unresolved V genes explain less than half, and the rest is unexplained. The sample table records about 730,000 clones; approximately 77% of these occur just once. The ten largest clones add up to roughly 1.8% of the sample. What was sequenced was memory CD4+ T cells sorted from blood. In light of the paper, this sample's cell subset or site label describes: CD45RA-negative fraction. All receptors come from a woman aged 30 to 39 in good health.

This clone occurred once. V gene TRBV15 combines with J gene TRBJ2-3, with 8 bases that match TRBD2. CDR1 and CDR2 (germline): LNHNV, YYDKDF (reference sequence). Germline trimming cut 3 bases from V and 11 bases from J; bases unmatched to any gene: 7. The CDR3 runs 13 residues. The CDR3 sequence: CATSRDERERQYF. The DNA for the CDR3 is TGTGCCACCAGCAGGGACGAGCGGGAGAGGCAGTATTTT. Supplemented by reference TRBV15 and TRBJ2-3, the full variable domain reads DAMVIQNPRYQVTQFGKPVTLSCSQTLNHNVMYWYQQKSSQAPKLLFHYYDKDFNNEADTPDNFQSRRPNTSFCFLDIRSPGLGDTAMYLCATSRDERERQYFGPGTRLTVL.

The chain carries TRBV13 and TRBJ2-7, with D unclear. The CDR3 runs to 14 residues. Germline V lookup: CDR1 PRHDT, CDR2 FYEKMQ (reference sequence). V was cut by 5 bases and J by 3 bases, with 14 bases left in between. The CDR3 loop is CASSLGTAVYEQYF. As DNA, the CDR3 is TGTGCCAGCAGCCTTGGTACCGCAGTCTACGAGCAGTACTTC.

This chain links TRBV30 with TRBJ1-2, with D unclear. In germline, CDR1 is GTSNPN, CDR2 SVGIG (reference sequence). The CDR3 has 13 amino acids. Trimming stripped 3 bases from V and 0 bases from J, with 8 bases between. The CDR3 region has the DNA TGTGCCTGGAGCCGTCAATCTAACTATGGCTACACCTTC. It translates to CAWSRQSNYGYTF.

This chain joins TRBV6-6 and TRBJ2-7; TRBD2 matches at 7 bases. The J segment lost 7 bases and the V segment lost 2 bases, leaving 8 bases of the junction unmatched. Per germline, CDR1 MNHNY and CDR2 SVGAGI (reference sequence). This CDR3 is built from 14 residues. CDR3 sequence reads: CASSYGGGDREQYF. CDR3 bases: TGTGCCAGCAGTTACGGGGGAGGGGATCGAGAGCAGTACTTC.

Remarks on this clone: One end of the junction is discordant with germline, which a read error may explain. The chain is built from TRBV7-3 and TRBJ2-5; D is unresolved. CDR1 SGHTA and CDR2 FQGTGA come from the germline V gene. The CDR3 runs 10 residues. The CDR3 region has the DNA TGTGCCAGCAGCTTAATTAGTGCGAACTTC. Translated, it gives CASSLISANF.

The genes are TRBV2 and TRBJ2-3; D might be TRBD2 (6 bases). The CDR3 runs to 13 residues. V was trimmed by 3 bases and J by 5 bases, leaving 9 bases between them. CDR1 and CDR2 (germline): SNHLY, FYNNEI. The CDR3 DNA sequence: TGTGCCAGCAGTGAGCCTAGCGAAGATACGCAGTATTTT. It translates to CASSEPSEDTQYF. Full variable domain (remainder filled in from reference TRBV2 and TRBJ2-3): EPEVTQTPSHQVTQMGQEVILRCVPISNHLYFYWYRQILGQKVEFLVSFYNNEISEKSEIFDDQFSVERPDGSNFTLKIRSTKLEDSAMYFCASSEPSEDTQYFGPGTRLTVL.

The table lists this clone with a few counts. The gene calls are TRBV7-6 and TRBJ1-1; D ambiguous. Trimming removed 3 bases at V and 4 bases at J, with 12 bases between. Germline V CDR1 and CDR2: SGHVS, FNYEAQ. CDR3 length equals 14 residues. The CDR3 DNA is TGTGCCAGCAGCTTGGGGAGGAGGGCCACTGAAGCTTTCTTT. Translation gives CASSLGRRATEAFF.

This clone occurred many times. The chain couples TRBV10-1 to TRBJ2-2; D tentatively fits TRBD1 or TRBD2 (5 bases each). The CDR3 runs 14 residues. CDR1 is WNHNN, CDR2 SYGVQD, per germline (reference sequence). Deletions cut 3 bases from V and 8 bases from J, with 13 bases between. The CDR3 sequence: CASSDGGSDGELFF. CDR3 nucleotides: TGCGCCAGCAGTGATGGGGGAAGTGATGGGGAGCTGTTTTTT.

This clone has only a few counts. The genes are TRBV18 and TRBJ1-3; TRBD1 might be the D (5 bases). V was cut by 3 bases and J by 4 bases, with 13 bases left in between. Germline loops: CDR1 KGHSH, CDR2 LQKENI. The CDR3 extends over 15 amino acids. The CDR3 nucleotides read TGTGCCAGCTCACCCCAGGGTACCGAAGGAAACACCATATATTTT. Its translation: CASSPQGTEGNTIYF.

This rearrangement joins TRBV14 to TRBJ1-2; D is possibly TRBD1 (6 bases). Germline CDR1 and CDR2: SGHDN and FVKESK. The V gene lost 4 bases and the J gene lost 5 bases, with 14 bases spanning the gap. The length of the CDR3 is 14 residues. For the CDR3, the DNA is TGTGCCAGCAGCCCCCGGACAGAATTTTATGGCTACACCTTC. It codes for CASSPRTEFYGYTF.

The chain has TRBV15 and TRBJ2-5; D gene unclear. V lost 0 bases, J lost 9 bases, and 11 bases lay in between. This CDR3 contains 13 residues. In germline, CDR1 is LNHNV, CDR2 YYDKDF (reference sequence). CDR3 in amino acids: CATSREHFSAQYF. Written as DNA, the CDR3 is TGTGCCACCAGCAGAGAACATTTCTCTGCCCAGTACTTC.

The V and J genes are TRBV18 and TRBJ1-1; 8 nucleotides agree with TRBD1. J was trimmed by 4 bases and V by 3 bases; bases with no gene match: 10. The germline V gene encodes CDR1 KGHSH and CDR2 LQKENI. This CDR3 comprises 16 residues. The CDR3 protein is CASSPGGQGGGTEAFF. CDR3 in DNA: TGTGCCAGCTCACCGGGTGGACAGGGTGGTGGCACTGAAGCTTTCTTT.

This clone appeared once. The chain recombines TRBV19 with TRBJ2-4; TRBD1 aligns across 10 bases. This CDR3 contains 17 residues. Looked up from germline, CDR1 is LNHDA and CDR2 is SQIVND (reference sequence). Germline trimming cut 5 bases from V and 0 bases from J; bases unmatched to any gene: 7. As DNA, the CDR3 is TGTGCCAGTAGTCGGGGACAGGGGACACTAGCCAAAAACATTCAGTACTTC. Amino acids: CASSRGQGTLAKNIQYF.